These 28 T cell receptor beta chains were all obtained from the same sample, sequenced in a study of OX40 agonist ivuxolimab in advanced cancers. Profiled with immunoSEQ multiplex PCR; TCRdb holds only in-frame clones, not every one. The table includes tens of thousands of clones, about 93% detected once. Sequenced material: CD4+ or CD8+ T cells sorted from blood, taken in a trial of the OX40 agonist ivuxolimab. Source of these receptors: an adult with an advanced solid tumor such as melanoma, head and neck, liver or kidney cancer.

This chain links TRBV27 with TRBJ1-5; D unclear. Deletions cut 6 bases from V and 4 bases from J, with 13 bases between. The CDR3 runs 14 residues. CDR1 and CDR2 (germline): MNHEY, SMNVEV (reference sequence). CDR3 nucleotide sequence: TGTGCCAGCAGCCAAACAACGGGGAATCAGCCCCAGCATTTT. This translates into CASSQTTGNQPQHF.

This clone was detected only once. V and J are TRBV6-5 and TRBJ1-2; D is unclear. Germline-derived CDR1 and CDR2 are MNHEY and SVGAGI. There are 13 residues in the CDR3. Trimming removed 2 bases at V and 3 bases at J, with 7 bases between. The CDR3 DNA sequence: TGTGCCAGCAGTTACAGTGGGGACTATGGCTACACCTTC. The encoded protein is CASSYSGDYGYTF.

The chain carries TRBV29-1 and TRBJ1-1; D is unclear. Germline V gene sequence: CDR1 SQVTM, CDR2 ANQGSEA. The V end was cut by 7 bases, the J end by 2 bases, with 8 bases between. The CDR3 consists of 11 residues. The CDR3 DNA reads TGCAGCGGATGGAGAAACACTGAAGCTTTCTTT. Its translation: CSGWRNTEAFF.

The genes are TRBV27 and TRBJ2-1; 8 positions agree with TRBD2. This CDR3 region has 15 residues. Germline CDR1 and CDR2: MNHEY and SMNVEV (reference sequence). J was trimmed by 6 bases and V by 6 bases; bases with no gene match: 10. In nucleotides, the CDR3 is TGTGCCAGCAGCCCCGGTACTAGCGGTAGCAATGAGCAGTTCTTC. Protein: CASSPGTSGSNEQFF.

The chain has TRBV27 and TRBJ1-6, with a tentative D call TRBD1 (5 bases). Trimming stripped 5 bases from V and 12 bases from J, with 23 bases between. Per the germline V gene, CDR1 is MNHEY and CDR2 is SMNVEV (reference sequence). The CDR3 length is 16 residues. In nucleotides, the CDR3 is TGTGCCAGCAGTAAAAGGACCTACACCTCCGGGGGACCCCTCCACTTT. Its protein is CASSKRTYTSGGPLHF.

The chain uses TRBV15 and TRBJ1-2; 10 bases line up with TRBD1. Germline V gene sequence: CDR1 LNHNV, CDR2 YYDKDF (reference sequence). This CDR3 contains 15 residues. V lost 0 bases, J lost 8 bases, and 6 bases stayed unmatched. CDR3 residues: CATSRERQGAEGYTF. As DNA, the CDR3 is TGTGCCACCAGCAGAGAACGACAGGGGGCGGAAGGCTACACCTTC.

The chain uses TRBV6-5 and TRBJ2-5; D gene unclear. This CDR3 spans 11 amino acids. Germline V CDR1 and CDR2: MNHEY, SVGAGI. The V and J ends lost 2 bases and 2 bases respectively, with 0 bases between them. The CDR3 nucleotides are TGTGCCAGCAGTTACCAAGAGACCCAGTACTTC. Residues: CASSYQETQYF.

DNA for the CDR3: TGTGCCAGCAGTTTATATAGGGGGAGTGGCACAGATACGCAGTATTTT. Translating it yields CASSLYRGSGTDTQYF. The V call is TRBV28, the J call TRBJ2-3, with D possibly matching TRBD1 (6 bases). CDR3 length equals 16 residues. V dropped 1 base and J dropped 1 base, with 12 bases sitting between them. Germline lookup yields CDR1 MDHEN and CDR2 SYDVKM. The whole variable domain, filled in from reference TRBV28 and TRBJ2-3, reads DVKVTQSSRYLVKRTGEKVFLECVQDMDHENMFWYRQDPGLGLRLIYFSYDVKMKEKGDIPEGYSVSREKKERFSLILESASTNQTSMYLCASSLYRGSGTDTQYFGPGTRLTVL.

The chain is built from TRBV5-5 and TRBJ2-3; possible D gene TRBD1, 6 bases. From germline, CDR1 is SGHKS and CDR2 YYEKEE (reference sequence). Trimming stripped 0 bases from V and 4 bases from J, with 21 bases between. This CDR3 spans 18 amino acids. CDR3 in amino acids: CASSLDVAAGAFPDTQYF. The CDR3 nucleotides are TGTGCCAGCAGCTTGGATGTTGCGGCAGGGGCTTTCCCAGATACGCAGTATTTT.

A word on this clone: One junction end does not reproduce the germline sequence, and a read error may be involved. V is TRBV7-7 and J is TRBJ2-5; D may be TRBD1 (7 bases). Per the germline V gene, CDR1 is SSHAT and CDR2 is FNYEAQ (reference sequence). The CDR3 extends over 15 amino acids. CDR3 nucleotides: TGTGCTAGCAGCTATGTTCAGGGGGGCGGAGAGACCCAGTACTTC. This codes for CASSYVQGGGETQYF.

The rearrangement uses TRBV19 and TRBJ2-7; D is uncertain. This CDR3 spans 14 amino acids. From germline, CDR1 is LNHDA and CDR2 SQIVND (reference sequence). Trimming stripped 6 bases from V and 2 bases from J, with 14 bases between. CDR3 protein: CASRLSFGTYEQYF. CDR3 nucleotides: TGTGCCAGTAGACTGTCCTTTGGCACCTACGAGCAGTACTTC.

The gene calls are TRBV27 and TRBJ2-5, with no clear D. This CDR3 comprises 14 residues. Trimming took off 2 bases at V and 1 base at J, with 8 bases between the two ends. Germline values: CDR1 MNHEY, CDR2 SMNVEV (reference sequence). CDR3 residues: CASSLAFGQETQYF. For the CDR3, the DNA is TGTGCCAGCAGTTTAGCCTTTGGCCAAGAGACCCAGTACTTC.

This clone was detected only once. V gene TRBV4-1 combines with J gene TRBJ1-3; 7 bases line up with TRBD1. Losses at the gene ends were 4 bases for V and 2 bases for J; bases not matched to a gene: 17. The CDR3 length is 19 residues. CDR1 and CDR2 (germline): MGHRA, YSYEKL. The CDR3 DNA follows: TGCGCCAGCAGCCCGGGGCGGAACAGGGGTCTTCTTACTGGAAACACCATATATTTT. This translates into CASSPGRNRGLLTGNTIYF.

This chain links TRBV4-1 with TRBJ2-1; D perhaps matches TRBD2 (7 bases). Between the trimmed V and J ends, which lost 9 bases and 0 bases, there was a span of 18 bases. The CDR3 has 16 residues. CDR1 and CDR2 from the germline V gene are MGHRA and YSYEKL. The CDR3 DNA sequence: TGCGCCAGTAGAGGGGGGGAGGCCTCCTCCTACAATGAGCAGTTCTTC. Translating gives CASRGGEASSYNEQFF.

J is TRBJ2-1 and V is TRBV4-1, with TRBD1 matching 9 bases. V lost 2 bases and J lost 9; bases outside the gene matches: 14. From germline, CDR1 is MGHRA and CDR2 YSYEKL. This CDR3 has 17 amino acids. DNA of the CDR3: TGCGCCAGCAGCCAAATTTGGGGGACAGGGTCCGGGGCTGAGCAGTTCTTC. Encoded protein: CASSQIWGTGSGAEQFF.

Note on this clone: Distinct nucleotide sequences in the sample also encode this CDR3. The J gene is TRBJ2-7, the V gene TRBV20-1, with D possibly TRBD1 on 5 matching bases. V was shortened by 3 bases and J by 2 bases, with 5 bases between the two germline ends. The CDR3 spans 11 residues. Germline CDR1 is DFQATT and CDR2 is SNEGSKA (reference sequence). CDR3 DNA sequence: TGCAGTGCTAGGGGGCCCTACGAGCAGTACTTC. As protein: CSARGPYEQYF.

The CDR3 is CASSKGQTHEQYF. The DNA of the CDR3 is TGTGCCAGTAGTAAGGGACAGACTCACGAGCAGTACTTC. V usage is TRBV19 and J usage is TRBJ2-7; the match to TRBD1 covers 7 bases. After removal of 4 bases from V and 5 bases from J, the junction contained 5 bases not matched to a gene. This CDR3 spans 13 amino acids. Germline CDR1 is LNHDA and CDR2 is SQIVND (reference sequence).

The V gene is TRBV7-9, the J gene TRBJ2-7; either TRBD1 or TRBD2 may fit D (5 bases each). Trimming took 1 base from V and 3 from J, leaving 13 bases between them. This CDR3 has 15 residues. Per the germline V gene, CDR1 is SEHNR and CDR2 is FQNEAQ (reference sequence). The CDR3 bases are TGTGCCAGCAGCTTAGGGTACCGGGACCACTACGAGCAGTACTTC. Translating it yields CASSLGYRDHYEQYF.

This rearrangement joins TRBV6-5 to TRBJ1-1; TRBD1 agrees at 9 bases. Germline CDR1 reads MNHEY; CDR2 reads SVGAGI. The J segment lost 7 bases and the V segment lost 6 bases, leaving 0 bases of the junction unmatched. The CDR3 consists of 11 residues. The CDR3 bases are TGTGCCAGCAGGACAGGGGGTGAAGCTTTCTTT. Protein sequence: CASRTGGEAFF.

V gene TRBV5-4 combines with J gene TRBJ2-5; 14 positions match TRBD2. Trimming removed 4 bases from V and 2 bases from J; junction bases left unmatched: 4. Germline-derived CDR1 and CDR2 are SGHNT and YYREEE (reference sequence). The CDR3 length is 16 residues. The CDR3: CASSGGLAGDQETQYF. CDR3 DNA: TGTGCCAGCAGCGGGGGACTAGCGGGGGATCAAGAGACCCAGTACTTC.

V usage is TRBV6-1 and J usage is TRBJ2-1, with 8 nucleotides matching TRBD2. CDR1 and CDR2 (germline): MNHNS, SASEGT. After removal of 4 bases from V and 10 bases from J, the junction contained 12 bases not matched to a gene. The CDR3 is 15 amino acids. This CDR3 is CASSVLAVPGREQFF. CDR3 DNA: TGTGCCAGCAGTGTACTAGCGGTCCCCGGGAGAGAGCAGTTCTTC.

The CDR3 loop reads CASSQDRGRAQGLFF. The CDR3 coding sequence is TGCGCCAGCAGCCAAGATAGGGGGAGGGCTCAGGGACTGTTTTTT. This chain links TRBV4-3 with TRBJ1-4, with D maybe TRBD1 (6 bases). V lost 0 bases and J lost 13, with 18 bases in between. CDR3 length: 15 amino acids. Germline loops: CDR1 LGHNA, CDR2 YSLEER.

The chain employs TRBV27 and TRBJ2-5; either TRBD1 or TRBD2 may fit D (5 bases each). Trimming took 4 bases from V and 9 from J, leaving 18 bases between them. Germline lookup yields CDR1 MNHEY and CDR2 SMNVEV (reference sequence). The CDR3 loop spans 14 amino acids. CDR3 sequence: CASSSRDPVGAQYF. The CDR3 coding sequence is TGTGCCAGCAGTTCTAGGGACCCGGTGGGGGCCCAGTACTTC.

This chain uses TRBV5-8 with TRBJ2-7; D unclear. The V end was cut by 1 base, the J end by 3 bases, with 5 bases between. Germline CDR1 and CDR2: SGHTS and YDEGEE. The CDR3 is 12 amino acids. CDR3: CASSLTDYEQYF. For the CDR3, the DNA is TGTGCCAGCAGCTTGACGGACTACGAGCAGTACTTC.

This chain joins TRBV5-1 and TRBJ2-1; possibly TRBD2 for D (5 bases). Trimming removed 0 bases from V and 3 bases from J, with 7 bases in between. CDR1 is SGHRS and CDR2 is YFSETQ in the germline V gene. The CDR3 spans 14 residues. In nucleotides, the CDR3 is TGCGCCAGCAGCTTGGAAGCGGACTACAATGAGCAGTTCTTC. Amino acid sequence: CASSLEADYNEQFF.

This clone has only a few counts. J is TRBJ1-5 and V is TRBV7-9; D is unclear. The CDR3 is 12 amino acids. V was trimmed by 3 bases and J by 8 bases, leaving 8 bases between them. Germline assignment: CDR1 SEHNR and CDR2 FQNEAQ (reference sequence). The CDR3 nucleotides are TGTGCCAGCAGCTTTGAGAGGGAGCCCCAGCATTTT. This encodes CASSFEREPQHF. The variable domain in full, completed from reference TRBV7-9 and TRBJ1-5, reads DTGVSQNPRHKITKRGQNVTFRCDPISEHNRLYWYRQTLGQGPEFLTYFQNEAQLEKSRLLSDRFSAERPKGSFSTLEIQRTEQGDSAMYLCASSFEREPQHFGDGTRLSIL.

The V and J genes are TRBV7-9 and TRBJ2-1; D may match TRBD1 or TRBD2 (5 bases each). With 5 bases removed from V and 6 bases from J, the gap between germline ends came to 14 bases. Germline CDR1 is SEHNR and CDR2 is FQNEAQ (reference sequence). The CDR3 consists of 14 residues. CDR3 bases: TGTGCCAGCAGCCTCCTCGGGACGTTCAATGAGCAGTTCTTC. Encoded protein: CASSLLGTFNEQFF.

The chain is built from TRBV4-3 and TRBJ2-7, with no clear D. The V end was cut by 0 bases, the J end by 2 bases, with 11 bases between. The CDR3 is 15 amino acids. Germline assignment: CDR1 LGHNA and CDR2 YSLEER. The CDR3 spells CASSQEAGRAYEQYF. In DNA form, the CDR3 reads TGCGCCAGCAGCCAAGAAGCAGGTCGGGCCTACGAGCAGTACTTC.